The 14 T cell receptor beta chains reported below all come from one sample, sequenced in a study of PD-1 blockade in classical Hodgkin lymphoma. Exposure to brentuximab vedotin varied, and each patient had relapsed following autologous stem cell transplantation. TCRdb keeps only in-frame clones here, not all; method: immunoSEQ multiplex PCR. The sample lists 70,000 or so clones, 85% to 95% seen once, with 6.5% to 8% in the top ten. Sequencing was performed on peripheral blood mononuclear cells (PBMCs), taken at baseline. The source of these receptors is a human donor with classical Hodgkin lymphoma.

The chain combines TRBV27 with TRBJ2-7, with TRBD2 matching 9 bases. The germline V gene has CDR1 MNHEY and CDR2 SMNVEV (reference sequence). CDR3 length: 12 amino acids. V gave up 2 bases and J gave up 7 bases; unmatched junction bases: 0. The CDR3 DNA reads TGTGCCAGCAGTTTAACTAGCGGGGAGCAGTACTTC. This codes for CASSLTSGEQYF.

The gene calls are TRBV19 and TRBJ1-2, with D unresolved. The CDR3 is made up of 15 amino acids. V was cut by 8 bases and J by 4 bases, with 20 bases left in between. Germline assignment: CDR1 LNHDA and CDR2 SQIVND (reference sequence). CDR3 nucleotide sequence: TGTGCCAGTGCTCCTCACCCCGGGTATCCCTATGGCTACACCTTC. Translation gives CASAPHPGYPYGYTF.

This clone was counted once. The chain links TRBV6-5 to TRBJ1-5, with D maybe TRBD1 (6 bases). Per the germline V gene, CDR1 is MNHEY and CDR2 is SVGAGI. The CDR3 has 14 residues. V was clipped by 7 bases and J by 7 bases, with 17 bases between them. The CDR3 bases are TGTGCCAGCACTCTCGTGGACAGTGTCCAGCCCCAGCATTTT. It encodes CASTLVDSVQPQHF.

The chain has TRBV7-5 and TRBJ1-1. TRBV7-5 is classified as a pseudogene. There are 16 residues in the CDR3. The CDR3 coding sequence is TGTGTCAGAAGCAAGGTACGGGGGGCGGGGTACACTGAAGCTTTCTTT. Translation: CVRSKVRGAGYTEAFF.

The chain combines TRBV11-3 with TRBJ2-2; tentatively, D is TRBD1 (5 bases). Germline CDR1 and CDR2: SGHNT and YENEEA. Trimming stripped 3 bases from V and 1 base from J, with 9 bases between. CDR3 length: 15 amino acids. CDR3 nucleotides: TGTGCCAGCAGCTTTGGGGCAGGGAACACCGGGGAGCTGTTTTTT. It is translated as CASSFGAGNTGELFF.

The rearrangement joins TRBV7-9 to TRBJ2-6, with D tentatively TRBD2 (5 bases). This CDR3 has 17 residues. V was cut by 5 bases and J by 6 bases, with 20 bases left in between. Per the germline V gene, CDR1 is SEHNR and CDR2 is FQNEAQ (reference sequence). Written as DNA, the CDR3 is TGTGCCAGCAGCAAAAGAGAGACGGTTCGGGAGGCCAACGTCCTGACTTTC. It yields the protein CASSKRETVREANVLTF.

The genes are TRBV7-9 and TRBJ1-1, with 7 bases aligning to TRBD1. Germline-derived CDR1 and CDR2 are SEHNR and FQNEAQ (reference sequence). After removal of 3 bases from V and 4 bases from J, the junction contained 5 bases not matched to a gene. The CDR3 covers 14 residues. CDR3 protein: CASSLATGTTEAFF. In DNA, the CDR3 is TGTGCCAGCAGCTTGGCGACAGGGACCACTGAAGCTTTCTTT.

This chain connects TRBV7-3 to TRBJ2-6; 9 bases fit TRBD1. Looked up from germline, CDR1 is SGHTA and CDR2 is FQGTGA. This CDR3 comprises 19 residues. V lost 5 bases to trimming and J lost 7 bases; unmatched junction nucleotides: 18. In DNA, the CDR3 is TGTGCCAGCAGCCGAAGGACAGGGGTTATATCACGGTCCGCCAACGTCCTGACTTTC. Its translation is CASSRRTGVISRSANVLTF.

This chain links TRBV11-3 with TRBJ2-1, with D perhaps TRBD2 (7 bases). The germline gives CDR1 SGHNT, CDR2 YENEEA. Trimming cost V 5 bases and J 9 bases, with 17 bases left between them. The length of the CDR3 is 14 residues. The chain's CDR3 is CASSHRVGGPEQFF. The CDR3 DNA sequence: TGTGCCAGCAGCCACCGGGTCGGGGGGCCTGAGCAGTTCTTC.

The gene calls are TRBV6-5 and TRBJ1-4, with D possibly matching TRBD1 (5 bases). This CDR3 contains 15 residues. The ends were cut back, 6 bases at V and 5 bases at J, with 16 bases in the middle. The germline CDR1 and CDR2 sequences are MNHEY and SVGAGI. The CDR3 DNA reads TGTGCCAGCAGCCACCCGGGGGACGAGAATGAAAAACTGTTTTTT. Protein: CASSHPGDENEKLFF.

The rearrangement joins TRBV7-9 to TRBJ1-1; no definite D call. In germline, CDR1 is SEHNR, CDR2 FQNEAQ (reference sequence). The CDR3 totals 15 residues. Trimming removed 3 bases at V and 1 base at J, with 12 bases between. The chain's CDR3 is CASSFWENQNTEAFF. The CDR3 nucleotides read TGTGCCAGCAGCTTCTGGGAGAATCAGAACACTGAAGCTTTCTTT. The variable domain in full, with the rest retrieved from reference TRBV7-9 and TRBJ1-1, is DTGVSQNPRHKITKRGQNVTFRCDPISEHNRLYWYRQTLGQGPEFLTYFQNEAQLEKSRLLSDRFSAERPKGSFSTLEIQRTEQGDSAMYLCASSFWENQNTEAFFGQGTRLTVV.

The J gene is TRBJ2-5, the V gene TRBV5-1; possibly TRBD1 for D (6 bases). Germline V CDR1 and CDR2: SGHRS, YFSETQ. V lost 0 bases and J 5 bases, leaving 14 bases between the germline ends. The CDR3 is made up of 15 amino acids. As DNA, the CDR3 is TGCGCCAGCAGCTTGGCCCTGGGGGCTGGTGAGACCCAGTACTTC. Translation: CASSLALGAGETQYF.

This chain connects TRBV21-1 to TRBJ2-3. TRBV21-1 is a pseudogene segment. This CDR3 is 15 amino acids long. The CDR3 bases are TGTGCCAGCAGCAAAGGGGAGGGGGCGGCAGATACGCAGTATTTT. Translated: CASSKGEGAADTQYF.

V gene TRBV13 combines with J gene TRBJ2-1; 8 nucleotides agree with TRBD2. J gave up 5 bases and V 5 bases, and 8 bases lay outside the gene matches. The CDR3 length is 15 residues. Per the germline V gene, CDR1 is PRHDT and CDR2 is FYEKMQ (reference sequence). CDR3 region: CASSAPGGPDNEQFF. CDR3 in DNA: TGTGCCAGCAGCGCCCCGGGGGGGCCCGACAATGAGCAGTTCTTC.